This T cell receptor (beta chain) was sequenced during a study of OX40 agonist ivuxolimab in advanced cancers. General study results and limits: Expanded peripheral T cell antigen specificity was not determined. Expanded clones belonging to CD8+ T cells outnumbered, on average, those of CD4+.

Details on this clone: The antigen is not known.

This CDR3 region has 15 residues. Germline V gene lookup returns CDR1 SGHRS and CDR2 YFSETQ. V was clipped by 0 bases and J by 5 bases, with 11 bases between them. Blood specimens came from baseline, cycle 4 day 1, and cycle 7 day 1. The assay was immunoSEQ multiplex PCR, and TCRdb's table has in-frame clones only and misses some. Found here are 60,000 to 75,000 clones, 80% to 90% of them singletons; the top ten hold approximately 2.3%. The specimen was CD4+ or CD8+ T cells sorted from blood, collected in a trial of the OX40 agonist ivuxolimab. The clonotype originates from an adult with an advanced solid tumor such as melanoma, head and neck, liver or kidney cancer. The chain uses TRBV5-1 and TRBJ2-2; D ambiguous. The DNA for the CDR3 is TGCGCCAGCAGCTTGGGGTCGCCCCGGACCGGGGAGCTGTTTTTT. As protein: CASSLGSPRTGELFF.